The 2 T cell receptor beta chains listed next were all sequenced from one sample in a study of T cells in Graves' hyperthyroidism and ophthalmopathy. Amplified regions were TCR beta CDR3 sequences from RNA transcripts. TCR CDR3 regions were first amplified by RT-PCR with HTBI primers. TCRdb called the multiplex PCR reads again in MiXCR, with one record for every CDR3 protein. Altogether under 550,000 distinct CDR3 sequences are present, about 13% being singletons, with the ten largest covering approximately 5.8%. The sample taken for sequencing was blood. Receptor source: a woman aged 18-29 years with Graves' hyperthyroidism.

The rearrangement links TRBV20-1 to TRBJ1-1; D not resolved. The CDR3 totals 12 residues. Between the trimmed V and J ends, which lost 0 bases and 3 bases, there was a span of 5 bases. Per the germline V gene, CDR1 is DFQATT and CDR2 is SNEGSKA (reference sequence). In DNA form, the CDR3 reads TGCAGTGCTAGAGATCTGTACACTGAAGCTTTCTTT. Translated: CSARDLYTEAFF.

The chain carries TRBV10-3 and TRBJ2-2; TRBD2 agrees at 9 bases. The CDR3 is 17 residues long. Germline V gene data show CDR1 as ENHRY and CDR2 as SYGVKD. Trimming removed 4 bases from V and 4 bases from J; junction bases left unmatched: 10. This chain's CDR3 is CAISAVSGSQSTGELFF. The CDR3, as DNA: TGTGCCATCAGTGCGGTTAGCGGGAGTCAGAGCACCGGGGAGCTGTTTTTT.